The T cell receptor (beta chain) described here comes from a study of Ad26.COV2.S vaccination and SARS-CoV-2 variants. The treatment denotes: roughly 19 received Ad26.COV2.S at low or high dose, single or two shots; roughly 5 received placebo; per-sample allocation not given. All samples were drawn on day 63, counting from the first vaccine or placebo injection. The CDR3 length is 12 residues. Trimming pared 5 bases from V and 2 bases from J, leaving 6 bases between. Data came from immunoSEQ multiplex PCR; TCRdb stores just in-frame clones and leaves some out. The sample carries about 350,000 clones, 75% to 90% recorded once.

Sample: peripheral blood, taken in a trial of Ad26.COV2.S vaccine versus placebo. This chain joins TRBV12-3 or TRBV12-4 and TRBJ1-2; no definite D call. The sequence derives from a person aged 18-60 years who received the Ad26.COV2.S COVID-19 vaccine or a placebo. The CDR3 nucleotides read TGTGCCAGCAGTGTTGGCAACTATGGCTACACCTTC. It encodes CASSVGNYGYTF.